This T cell receptor beta chain was captured by sequencing in a study of T cell responses to AZD1222 COVID-19 vaccine (dated by TCRdb to about 2021). For context, the study as a whole: AZD1222 recipients whose second dose came at about 4 weeks and those whose second dose came at about 12 weeks were combined into one group, since spike-specific TCR depth and breadth did not differ between the two schedules. A total of approximately 250 trial participants underwent TCR sequencing, of whom about 200 had received two doses of AZD1222 and about 25 had received two doses of the MenACWY control vaccine. Trial participants were enrolled by age into subgroups of 18-55, 56-69 and 70-plus years, and around 140, 26 and 57 TCR-sequenced participants, respectively, were included in these subgroups. Overall results and qualifications from the work: A significant rise in spike-specific TCR breadth and depth was observed after two AZD1222 doses relative to day 0 and relative to MenACWY recipients. Only five to seven AZD1222 recipients were SARS-CoV-2 seropositive at baseline, limiting conclusions about previously exposed vaccinees. The whole spike protein was spanned by vaccine-associated CD4 TCRs, and dominant responses were seen in regions 160-218 and 743-854. No day 14 peak-response samples were available, so repertoires were characterized only after the peak T cell response. Most participants were white British and females outnumbered males, and the authors suggested that clonal diversity may have been underestimated. The 56-69-year group was small, and its depth increase did not reach significance, likely because of low power. Nearly half of unique spike-specific TCRs reportedly recognized epitopes outside regions mutated in the B.1.351 and B.1.1.7 variants.

In the case of this clone: The antigen it binds to is not known. Per-base qualities were not stored, and no clone one base away is much larger.

Measured from the cysteine to the phenylalanine, the CDR3 is 13 residues long. Of all the DNA, just the CDR3 is kept, 39 bases in frame from base 1. V is shortened by 6 bases, J by 4 bases, and the region joining them spans 9 bases. The sample's time point label, decoded: baseline before first vaccination. Samples from vaccinated people were obtained from the UK trials COV001 and COV002, which included a single-blind randomized controlled phase 2/3 trial of AZD1222 (ChAdOx1 nCoV-19) in healthy adults. For TCRbeta chain sequencing, PBMC samples were collected from trial participants at day 0 and at day 28 after the second dose. The CDR3 regions of human TCRbeta chains were analyzed by immunosequencing. Turning to the authors' computational methods: Repertoire TCRs were matched against a reference library of SARS-CoV-2-specific TCRs generated with the MIRA antigen-specificity platform. Breadth was defined as the fraction of unique TCRs that were SARS-CoV-2-associated, and depth was defined as the fraction of total T cells that were SARS-CoV-2-associated. Each spike-specific TCR was assigned to its reactive spike region and to a CD4 or CD8 class using the MIRA data. Log10-transformed breadth and depth values were compared by one-way ANOVA with Sidak's multiple comparisons tests. Drawn from immuneACCESS, this table holds only the in-frame rearrangements with V and J called that TCRdb kept. Clones are partly lost; checked studies trace under half to an unresolved V gene and leave the rest unexplained. Clonal size and the V and J genes are those of that table, whereas D and trimming came from the DNA. The sample profile shows about 120,000 clones; over 75% of them were found once. The ten largest account for approximately 9.2% of the sample.

The sequence was obtained from an adult in good health. The material was peripheral blood, obtained on day 0 of AZD1222 vaccination. The chain is assembled from TRBV12-3 or TRBV12-4 and TRBJ2-2; a tentative D call is TRBD1 (6 bases match). This receptor carries the CDR3 CASSLGGTGELFF. The nucleotide sequence is TGTGCCAGCAGCCTAGGGGGCACCGGGGAGCTGTTTTTT.